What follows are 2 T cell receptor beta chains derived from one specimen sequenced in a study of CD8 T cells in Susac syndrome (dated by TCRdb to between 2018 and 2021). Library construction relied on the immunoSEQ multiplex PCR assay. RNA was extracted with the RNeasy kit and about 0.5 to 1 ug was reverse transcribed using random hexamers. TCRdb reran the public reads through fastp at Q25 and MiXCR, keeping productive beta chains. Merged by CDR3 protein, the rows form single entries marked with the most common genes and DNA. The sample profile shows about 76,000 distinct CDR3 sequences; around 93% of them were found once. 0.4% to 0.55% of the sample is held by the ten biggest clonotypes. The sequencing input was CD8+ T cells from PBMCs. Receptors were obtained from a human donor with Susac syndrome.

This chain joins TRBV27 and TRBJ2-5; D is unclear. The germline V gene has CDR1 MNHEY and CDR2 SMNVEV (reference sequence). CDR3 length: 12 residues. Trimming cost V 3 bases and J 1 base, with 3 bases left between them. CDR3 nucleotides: TGTGCCAGCAGTTTGATCCAAGAGACCCAGTACTTC. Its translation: CASSLIQETQYF.

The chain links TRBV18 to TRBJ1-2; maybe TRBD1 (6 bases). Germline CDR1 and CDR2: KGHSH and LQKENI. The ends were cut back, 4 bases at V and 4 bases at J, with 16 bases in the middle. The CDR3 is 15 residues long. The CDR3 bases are TGTGCCAGCTCACTCCGATCGATGGACAGCTATGGCTACACCTTC. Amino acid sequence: CASSLRSMDSYGYTF.